This TCR beta chain came from a study of regulatory T cells in long-lasting Graves disease. The study, taken as a whole, reports: New patients shared fewer public clonotypes (approximately 970) than persistent patients did (around 3,000). Persistent disease was associated with favored TRBV28 usage and with favored use of TRBJ1-2 and TRBJ2-5.

In its sample, this clonotype was seen many times. Its antigen is unidentified. The germline V and J ends were trimmed by 4 bases and 0 bases, with 10 bases remaining between them. This CDR3 region has 15 residues. The germline V gene encodes CDR1 GTSNPN and CDR2 SVGIG (reference sequence). Time point noted: newly diagnosed GD, antithyroid drugs for less than 3 months. Making the TCR library involved RNA that had been extracted from PBMCs. Graves' disease diagnosis followed American Thyroid Association guidelines. Construction of TCR beta libraries relied on iRepertoire HTBI primers and on Arm-PCR targeting CDR3 regions. MiXCR was run by TCRdb on the multiplex PCR reads, yielding one entry per CDR3 protein. There are roughly 380,000 distinct CDR3 sequences in the sample; around 15% occur only once, and roughly 27% lies in the top ten. These records were also assigned to another study, of T cells in Graves' hyperthyroidism and ophthalmopathy. From that study: The HTBI primer set drove a first-round RT-PCR of the TCR CDR3.

The TCR sequence derives from a middle-aged man with Graves disease. This material consisted of peripheral blood mononuclear cells (PBMCs), taken at new diagnosis, from a patient treated with antithyroid drugs. The rearrangement joins TRBV30 to TRBJ2-6; no clear D. The CDR3 region has the DNA TGTGCCTGGAATATTCTGGGCTCTGGGGCCAACGTCCTGACTTTC. Encoded protein: CAWNILGSGANVLTF.